These T cell receptor beta chains were read from a single sample in a study of cytomegalovirus exposure and HLA in healthy donors. The method was immunoSEQ multiplex PCR; TCRdb's version includes in-frame clones alone and lacks a portion of them. The sample has 200,000 or so clones; over 75% are singletons. Sample: PBMCs. Receptor source: a boy aged 2 to 10 in good health and CMV-seronegative. CDR3s include the opening cysteine and the closing phenylalanine or tryptophan. A D gene is named only where the DNA matches it firmly. Only part of the rows carry a size: once, few, many, or a class if the clone is expanded.

few | TRBJ1-5 | - | TRBV6-5 | TGTGCCAGCCGGTCGGGAGCGGCTGGGGGTCAGCCCCAGCATTTT | CASRSGAAGGQPQHF
few | TRBJ1-1 | - | TRBV7-9 | TGTGCCAGCAGATACCAGGGTCCCACTGAAGCTTTCTTT | CASRYQGPTEAFF
- | TRBJ2-7 | - | TRBV29-1 | TGCAGCGTTGCCAGTCCGGACTTCAGAACCTACGAGCAGTACTTC | CSVASPDFRTYEQYF
- | TRBJ1-1 | - | TRBV28 | TGTGCCAGCAGCGTTTCAGGGGCCCTGAACACTGAAGCTTTCTTT | CASSVSGALNTEAFF
- | TRBJ2-7 | - | TRBV4-3 | TGCGCCAGCAGCCAAGTGATCGTCGGGCAGGGGCTTACCTACGAGCAGTACTTC | CASSQVIVGQGLTYEQYF
- | TRBJ2-7 | - | TRBV7-9 | TGTGCCGCCGAGTCCCCCGGGGGTCCCAGCGAGCAGTACTTC | CAAESPGGPSEQYF
- | TRBJ2-7 | TRBD2 | TRBV2 | TGTGCCAGCCATAGCGGGGGCACCATATACGAGCAGTACTTC | CASHSGGTIYEQYF
- | TRBJ1-1 | - | TRBV19 | TGTGCCAGTACTTCTCTGACGGGGATCACTGAAGCTTTCTTT | CASTSLTGITEAFF
- | TRBJ2-1 | TRBD2 | TRBV4-1 | TGCGCCAGCAGCCTCCTTGCCGGGACTAGCGGGGGGATTTACAATGAGCAGTTCTTC | CASSLLAGTSGGIYNEQFF
- | TRBJ2-1 | TRBD2 | TRBV5-5 | TGTGCCAGCAGCTTGGAAGGTAGCGGGGGTATGTCACTTGAGCAGTTCTTC | CASSLEGSGGMSLEQFF